A single TCR beta chain is shown here with its context. The antigen is not known. Germline CDR1 is KGHSH and CDR2 is LQKENI. After removal of 2 bases from V and 6 bases from J, the junction contained 7 bases not matched to a gene. The CDR3 contains 15 residues. The sample is drawn from a study of cytomegalovirus exposure and HLA in healthy donors. PCR was performed using 60 Vbeta and 13 Jbeta primers. Profiling relied on immunoSEQ multiplex PCR, and the TCRdb table lists in-frame clones only, not all of them. The table shows some 150,000 clones, with around 81% occurring only once. Study conclusions and caveats: An analysis done earlier found most TCR beta V segments productive about 87% or about 30% of the time. The only immune exposure information that was available was CMV serostatus.

The source material was PBMCs. V gene TRBV18 combines with J gene TRBJ2-3; 8 bases line up with TRBD1. This TCR came from a woman aged 50 to 65 in good health and CMV-seronegative. Here the CDR3 DNA reads TGTGCCAGCTCACCATTAACAGGGGGAGCGGATACGCAGTATTTT. Translating gives CASSPLTGGADTQYF.